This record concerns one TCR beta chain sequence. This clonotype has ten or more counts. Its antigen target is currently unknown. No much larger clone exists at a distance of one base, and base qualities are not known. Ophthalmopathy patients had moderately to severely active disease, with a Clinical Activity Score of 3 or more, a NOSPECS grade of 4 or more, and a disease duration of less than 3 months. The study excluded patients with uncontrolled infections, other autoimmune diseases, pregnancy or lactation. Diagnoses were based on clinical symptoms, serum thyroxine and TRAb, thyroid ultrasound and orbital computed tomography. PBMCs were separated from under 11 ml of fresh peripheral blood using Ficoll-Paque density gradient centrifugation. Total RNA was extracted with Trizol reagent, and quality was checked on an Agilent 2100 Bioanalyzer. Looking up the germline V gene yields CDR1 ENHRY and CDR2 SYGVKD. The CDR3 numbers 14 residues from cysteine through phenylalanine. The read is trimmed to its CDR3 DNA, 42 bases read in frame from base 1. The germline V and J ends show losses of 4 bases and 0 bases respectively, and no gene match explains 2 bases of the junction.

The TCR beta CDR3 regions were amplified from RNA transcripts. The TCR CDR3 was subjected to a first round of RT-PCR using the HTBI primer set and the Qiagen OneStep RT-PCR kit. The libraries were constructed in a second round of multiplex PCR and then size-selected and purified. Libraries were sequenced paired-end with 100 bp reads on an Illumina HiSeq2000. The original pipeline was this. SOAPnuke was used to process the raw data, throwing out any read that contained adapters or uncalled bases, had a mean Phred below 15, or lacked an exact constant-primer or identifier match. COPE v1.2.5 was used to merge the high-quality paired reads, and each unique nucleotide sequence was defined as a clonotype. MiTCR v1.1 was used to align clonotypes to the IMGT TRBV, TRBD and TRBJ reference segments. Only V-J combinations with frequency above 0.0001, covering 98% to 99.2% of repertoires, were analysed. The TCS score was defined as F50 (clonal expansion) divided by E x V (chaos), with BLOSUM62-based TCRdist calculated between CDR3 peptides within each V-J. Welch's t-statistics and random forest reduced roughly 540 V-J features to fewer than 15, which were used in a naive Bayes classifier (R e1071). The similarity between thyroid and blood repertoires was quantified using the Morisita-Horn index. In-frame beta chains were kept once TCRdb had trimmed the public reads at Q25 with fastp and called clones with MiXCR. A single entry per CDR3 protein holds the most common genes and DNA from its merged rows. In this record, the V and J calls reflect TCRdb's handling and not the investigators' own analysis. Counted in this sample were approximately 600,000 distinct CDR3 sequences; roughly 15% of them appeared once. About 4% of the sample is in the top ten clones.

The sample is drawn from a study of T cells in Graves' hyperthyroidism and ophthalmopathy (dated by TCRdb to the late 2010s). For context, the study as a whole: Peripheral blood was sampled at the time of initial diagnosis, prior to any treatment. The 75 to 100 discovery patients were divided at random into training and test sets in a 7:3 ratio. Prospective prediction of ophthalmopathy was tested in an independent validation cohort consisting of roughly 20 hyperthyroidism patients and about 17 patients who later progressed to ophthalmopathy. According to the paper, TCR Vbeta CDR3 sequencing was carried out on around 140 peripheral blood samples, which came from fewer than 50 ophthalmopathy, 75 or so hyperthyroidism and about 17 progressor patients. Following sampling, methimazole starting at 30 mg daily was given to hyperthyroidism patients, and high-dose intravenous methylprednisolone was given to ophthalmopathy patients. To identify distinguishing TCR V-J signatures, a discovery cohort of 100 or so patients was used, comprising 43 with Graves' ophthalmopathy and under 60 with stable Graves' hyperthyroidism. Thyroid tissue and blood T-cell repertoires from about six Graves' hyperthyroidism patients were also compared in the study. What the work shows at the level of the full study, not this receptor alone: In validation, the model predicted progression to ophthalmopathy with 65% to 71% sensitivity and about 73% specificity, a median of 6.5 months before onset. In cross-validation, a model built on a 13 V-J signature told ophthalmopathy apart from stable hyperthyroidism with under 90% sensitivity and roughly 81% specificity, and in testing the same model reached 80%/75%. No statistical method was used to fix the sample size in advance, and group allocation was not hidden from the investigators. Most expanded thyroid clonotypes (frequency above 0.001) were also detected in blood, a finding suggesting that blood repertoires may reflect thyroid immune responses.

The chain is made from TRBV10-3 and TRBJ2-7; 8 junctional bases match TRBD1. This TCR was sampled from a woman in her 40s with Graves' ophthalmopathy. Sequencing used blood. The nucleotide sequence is TGTGCCATCAGTGGACAGGGGTCCTCCTACGAGCAGTACTTC. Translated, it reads CAISGQGSSYEQYF.